This TCR beta chain emerged from a study of cytomegalovirus exposure and HLA in healthy donors. Turning to the study itself: Around 77% of 398 genotyped donors fell in the Caucasian-associated ancestry cluster.

Study-level points and caveats: High sensitivity and specificity were reportedly achieved when the classifier diagnosed cytomegalovirus status. In a later analysis, HLA-C alleles had the fewest associated TCRs, DRB1 alleles the most. An assumption of roughly uniform sequencing depth across donors underlay the presence/absence analyses.

This clone was counted a few times. The antigen is undetermined. Germline V lookup: CDR1 LNHDA, CDR2 SQIVND (reference sequence). V was trimmed by 2 bases and J by 3 bases, leaving 17 bases between them. CDR3 length: 17 amino acids. The PCR had 60 Vbeta and 13 Jbeta primers. This table comes from immunoSEQ multiplex PCR, and its TCRdb copy is limited to in-frame clones, with some not included. The table shows under 200,000 clones, with roughly 80% occurring only once. Sequenced: PBMCs. The clonotype originates from a woman younger than 35 in good health and CMV-seronegative. The V and J genes are TRBV19 and TRBJ2-1, with D perhaps TRBD1 (6 bases). Here the CDR3 reads CASSIRGYQGGYNEQFF. CDR3 DNA sequence: TGTGCCAGTAGTATACGGGGTTACCAAGGGGGCTACAATGAGCAGTTCTTC.